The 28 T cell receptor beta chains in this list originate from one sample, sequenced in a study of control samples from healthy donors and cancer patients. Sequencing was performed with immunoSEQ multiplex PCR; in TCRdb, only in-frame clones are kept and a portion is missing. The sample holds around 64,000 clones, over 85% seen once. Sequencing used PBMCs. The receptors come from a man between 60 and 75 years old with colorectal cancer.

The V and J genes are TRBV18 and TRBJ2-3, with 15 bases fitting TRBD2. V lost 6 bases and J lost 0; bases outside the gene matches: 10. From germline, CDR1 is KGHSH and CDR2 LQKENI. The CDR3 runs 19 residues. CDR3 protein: CASSTTGTSGGPSTDTQYF. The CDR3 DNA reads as TGTGCCAGCTCTACCACAGGGACTAGCGGGGGGCCGAGCACAGATACGCAGTATTTT.

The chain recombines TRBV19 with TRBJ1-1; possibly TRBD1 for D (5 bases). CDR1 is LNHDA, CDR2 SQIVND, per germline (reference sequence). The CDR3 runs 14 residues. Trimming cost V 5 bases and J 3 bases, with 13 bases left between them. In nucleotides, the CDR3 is TGTGCCAGTAGTCGGTCAGGGCAACACACTGAAGCTTTCTTT. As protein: CASSRSGQHTEAFF.

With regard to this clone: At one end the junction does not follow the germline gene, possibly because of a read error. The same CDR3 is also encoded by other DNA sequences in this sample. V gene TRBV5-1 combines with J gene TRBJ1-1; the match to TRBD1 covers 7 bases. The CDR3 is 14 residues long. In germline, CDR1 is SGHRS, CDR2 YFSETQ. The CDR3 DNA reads TGCGCCAGCACCTTGACAGGGATGAACACTGAAGCTTTCTTT. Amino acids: CASTLTGMNTEAFF.

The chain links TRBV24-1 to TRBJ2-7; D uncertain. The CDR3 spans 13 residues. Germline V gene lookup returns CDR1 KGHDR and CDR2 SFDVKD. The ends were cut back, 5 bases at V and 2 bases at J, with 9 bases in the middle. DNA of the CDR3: TGTGCCACCAGTGGTCCGGGTCCCTACGAGCAGTACTTC. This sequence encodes CATSGPGPYEQYF.

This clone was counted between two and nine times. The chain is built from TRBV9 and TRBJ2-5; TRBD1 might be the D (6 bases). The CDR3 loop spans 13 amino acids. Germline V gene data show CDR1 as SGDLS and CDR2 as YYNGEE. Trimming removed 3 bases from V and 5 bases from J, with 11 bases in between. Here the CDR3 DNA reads TGTGCCAGCAGCGGGGACAATGTGGAGACCCAGTACTTC. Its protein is CASSGDNVETQYF.

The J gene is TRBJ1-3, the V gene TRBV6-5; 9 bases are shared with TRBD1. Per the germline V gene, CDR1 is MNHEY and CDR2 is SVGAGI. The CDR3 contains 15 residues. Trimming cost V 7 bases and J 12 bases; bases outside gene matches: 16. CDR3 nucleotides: TGTGCCAGCAACCCGGGACAGGGAAGGCCTACGGACATATATTTT. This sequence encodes CASNPGQGRPTDIYF.

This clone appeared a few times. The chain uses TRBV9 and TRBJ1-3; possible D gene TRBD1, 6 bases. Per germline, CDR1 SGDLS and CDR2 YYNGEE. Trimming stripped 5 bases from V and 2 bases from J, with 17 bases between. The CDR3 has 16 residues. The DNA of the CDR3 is TGTGCCAGCAGGGGAACCGGCACAGGGACTGGAAACACCATATATTTT. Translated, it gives CASRGTGTGTGNTIYF. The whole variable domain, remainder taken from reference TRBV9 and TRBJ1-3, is DSGVTQTPKHLITATGQRVTLRCSPRSGDLSVYWYQQSLDQGLQFLIQYYNGEERAKGNILERFSAQQFPDLHSELNLSSLELGDSALYFCASRGTGTGTGNTIYFGEGSWLTVV.

CDR3 region: CASSELTSGVTDTQYF. DNA of the CDR3: TGTGCCAGCAGTGAATTGACTAGCGGGGTCACAGATACGCAGTATTTT. This chain joins TRBV2 and TRBJ2-3; TRBD2 aligns across 11 bases. The CDR3 loop spans 16 amino acids. Trimming removed 2 bases from V and 2 bases from J; junction bases left unmatched: 3. From germline, CDR1 is SNHLY and CDR2 FYNNEI.

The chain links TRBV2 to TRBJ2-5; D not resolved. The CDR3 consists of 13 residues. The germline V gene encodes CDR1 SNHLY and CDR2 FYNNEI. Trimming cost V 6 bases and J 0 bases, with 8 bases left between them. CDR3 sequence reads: CASSSRDQETQYF. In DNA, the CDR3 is TGTGCCAGCAGCTCTAGGGACCAAGAGACCCAGTACTTC.

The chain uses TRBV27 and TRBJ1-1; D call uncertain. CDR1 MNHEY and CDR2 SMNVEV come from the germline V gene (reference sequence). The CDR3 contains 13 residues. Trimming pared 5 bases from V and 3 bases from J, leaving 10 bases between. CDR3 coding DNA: TGTGCCAGCAGTCCTTTAGCTGACACTGAAGCTTTCTTT. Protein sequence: CASSPLADTEAFF.

The CDR3 reads CASSILGQPWSNQPQHF. The CDR3 DNA reads as TGTGCCAGTAGTATACTGGGGCAGCCGTGGAGCAATCAGCCCCAGCATTTT. The J gene is TRBJ1-5, the V gene TRBV19, with a tentative D call TRBD1 (5 bases). Germline lookup yields CDR1 LNHDA and CDR2 SQIVND (reference sequence). The CDR3 is 17 residues long. The V end lost 2 bases, the J end lost 1 base, and 15 bases lay between the germline ends.

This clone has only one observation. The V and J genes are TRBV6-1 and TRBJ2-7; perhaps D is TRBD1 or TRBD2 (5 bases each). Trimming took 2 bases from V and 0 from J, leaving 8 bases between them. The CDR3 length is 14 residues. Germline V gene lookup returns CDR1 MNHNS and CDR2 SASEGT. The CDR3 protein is CASSERGPSYEQYF. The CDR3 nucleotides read TGTGCCAGCAGTGAAAGGGGACCCTCCTACGAGCAGTACTTC.

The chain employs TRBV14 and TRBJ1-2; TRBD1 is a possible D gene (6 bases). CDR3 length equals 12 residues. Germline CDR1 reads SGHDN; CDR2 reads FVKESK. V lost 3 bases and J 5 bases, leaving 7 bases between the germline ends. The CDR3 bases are TGTGCCAGCAGCCAGAGGGGGTATGGCTACACCTTC. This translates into CASSQRGYGYTF.

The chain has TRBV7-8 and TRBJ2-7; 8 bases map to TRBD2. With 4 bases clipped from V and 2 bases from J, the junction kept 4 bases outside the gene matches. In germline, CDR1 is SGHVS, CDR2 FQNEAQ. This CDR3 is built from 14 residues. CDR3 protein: CASSWERGPYEQYF. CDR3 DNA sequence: TGTGCCAGCAGCTGGGAGCGGGGGCCCTACGAGCAGTACTTC.

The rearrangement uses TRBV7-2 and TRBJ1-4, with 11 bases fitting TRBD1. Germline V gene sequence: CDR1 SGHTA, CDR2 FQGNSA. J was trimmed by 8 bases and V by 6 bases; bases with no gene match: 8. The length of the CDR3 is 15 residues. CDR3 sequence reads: CASRLGTGGREKLFF. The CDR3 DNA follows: TGTGCCAGCAGACTCGGGACAGGGGGGAGAGAAAAACTGTTTTTT.

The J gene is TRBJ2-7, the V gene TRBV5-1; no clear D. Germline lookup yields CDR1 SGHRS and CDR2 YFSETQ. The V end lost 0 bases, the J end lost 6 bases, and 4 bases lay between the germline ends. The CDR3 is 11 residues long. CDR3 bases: TGCGCCAGCAGCTTGGCAGGCGAGCAGTACTTC. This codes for CASSLAGEQYF.

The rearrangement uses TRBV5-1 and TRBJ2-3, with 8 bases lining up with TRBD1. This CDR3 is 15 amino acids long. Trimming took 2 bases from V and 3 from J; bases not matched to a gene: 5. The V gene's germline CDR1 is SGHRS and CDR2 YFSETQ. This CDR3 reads CASSFWRQGTDTQYF. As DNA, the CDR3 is TGCGCCAGCAGCTTTTGGAGACAGGGGACAGATACGCAGTATTTT.

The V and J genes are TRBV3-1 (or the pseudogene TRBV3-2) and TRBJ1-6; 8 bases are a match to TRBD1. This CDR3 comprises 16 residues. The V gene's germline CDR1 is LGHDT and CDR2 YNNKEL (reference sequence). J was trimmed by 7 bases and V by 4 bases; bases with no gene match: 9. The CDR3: CASSPRPGQENSPLHF. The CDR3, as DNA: TGTGCCAGCAGCCCTCGACCGGGACAGGAGAATTCACCCCTCCACTTT.

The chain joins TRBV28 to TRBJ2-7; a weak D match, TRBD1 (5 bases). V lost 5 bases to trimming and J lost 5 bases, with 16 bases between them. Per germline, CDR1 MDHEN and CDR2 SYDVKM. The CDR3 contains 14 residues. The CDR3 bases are TGTGCCAGCAGTACCATACCCCAAGGGGACGAGCAGTACTTC. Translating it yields CASSTIPQGDEQYF.

Written as DNA, the CDR3 is TGCGCCAGCAGCCCGGGGATGGCGGATACTGAAGCTTTCTTT. Its translation is CASSPGMADTEAFF. V gene TRBV5-1 combines with J gene TRBJ1-1, with no clear D. This CDR3 is built from 14 residues. Germline CDR1 SGHRS, CDR2 YFSETQ. The V gene lost 4 bases and the J gene lost 5 bases, with 15 bases spanning the gap. The full variable domain, its missing parts supplied by reference TRBV5-1 and TRBJ1-1, is KAGVTQTPRYLIKTRGQQVTLSCSPISGHRSVSWYQQTPGQGLQFLFEYFSETQRNKGNFPGRFSGRQFSNSRSEMNVSTLELGDSALYLCASSPGMADTEAFFGQGTRLTVV.

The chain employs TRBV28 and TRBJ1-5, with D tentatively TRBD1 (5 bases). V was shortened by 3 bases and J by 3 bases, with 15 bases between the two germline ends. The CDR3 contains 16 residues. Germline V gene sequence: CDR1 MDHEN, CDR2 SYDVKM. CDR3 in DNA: TGTGCCAGCAGTTTGTACGGCCAGGGACTCAATCAGCCCCAGCATTTT. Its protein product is CASSLYGQGLNQPQHF.

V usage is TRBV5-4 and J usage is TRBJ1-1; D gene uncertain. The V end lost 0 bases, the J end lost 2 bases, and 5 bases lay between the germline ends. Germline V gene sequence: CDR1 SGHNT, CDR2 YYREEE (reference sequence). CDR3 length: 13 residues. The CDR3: CASSLAVNTEAFF. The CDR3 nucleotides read TGTGCCAGCAGCTTGGCAGTTAACACTGAAGCTTTCTTT.

The CDR3 reads CAWNERSRELFF. The CDR3 DNA is TGTGCCTGGAATGAGAGGAGCAGGGAGCTGTTTTTT. The rearrangement links TRBV7-9 to TRBJ2-2, with D hard to call. In germline, CDR1 is SEHNR, CDR2 FQNEAQ (reference sequence). The germline V and J ends were trimmed by 11 bases and 9 bases, with 16 bases remaining between them. CDR3 size: 12 residues.

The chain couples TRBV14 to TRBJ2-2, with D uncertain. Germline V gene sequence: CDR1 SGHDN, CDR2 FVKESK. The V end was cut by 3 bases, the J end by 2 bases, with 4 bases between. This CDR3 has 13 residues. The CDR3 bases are TGTGCCAGCAGCCATTATAACACCGGGGAGCTGTTTTTT. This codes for CASSHYNTGELFF.

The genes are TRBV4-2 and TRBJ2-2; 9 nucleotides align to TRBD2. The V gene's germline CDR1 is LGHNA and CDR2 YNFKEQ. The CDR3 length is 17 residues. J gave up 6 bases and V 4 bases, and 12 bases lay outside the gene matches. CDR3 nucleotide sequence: TGTGCCAGCAGCCCCCGAGCTAGCGGGGCTGGCGCCGGGGAGCTGTTTTTT. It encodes CASSPRASGAGAGELFF.

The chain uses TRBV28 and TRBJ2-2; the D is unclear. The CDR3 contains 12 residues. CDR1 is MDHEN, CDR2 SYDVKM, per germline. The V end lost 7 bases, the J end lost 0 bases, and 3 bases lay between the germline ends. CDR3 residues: CASNTNTGELFF. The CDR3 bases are TGTGCCAGCAACACGAACACCGGGGAGCTGTTTTTT.

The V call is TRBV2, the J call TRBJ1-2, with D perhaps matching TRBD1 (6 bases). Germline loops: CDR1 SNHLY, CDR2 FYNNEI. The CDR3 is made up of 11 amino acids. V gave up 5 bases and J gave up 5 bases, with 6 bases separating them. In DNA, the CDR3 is TGTGCCAGCAGTACAGGGTATGGCTACACCTTC. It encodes CASSTGYGYTF.

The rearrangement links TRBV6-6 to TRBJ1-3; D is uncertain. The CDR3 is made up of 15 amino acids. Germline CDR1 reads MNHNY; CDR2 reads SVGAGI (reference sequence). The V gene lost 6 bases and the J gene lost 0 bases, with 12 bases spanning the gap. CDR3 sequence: CASSSRPLSGNTIYF. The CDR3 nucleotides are TGTGCCAGCAGCTCCAGACCCCTCTCTGGAAACACCATATATTTT.